These 22 T cell receptor beta chains were all obtained from the same sample, sequenced in a study of CD8 T cells in ankylosing spondylitis. Each CDR3 protein is one row after TCRdb ran MiXCR on the 5' RACE reads. The repertoire consists of approximately 260,000 distinct CDR3 sequences, with around 9.2% occurring once and the leading ten covering around 7%. Input material: blood, either unsorted or a sorted T cell fraction (not recorded which). The origin of the receptors is a male donor with ankylosing spondylitis or in good health (not recorded which).

Many counts were recorded for this clonotype. This sequence joins TRBV12-3 or TRBV12-4 and TRBJ2-5, with TRBD2 matching over 7 bases. CDR3 size: 14 residues. Losses at the gene ends were 2 bases for V and 5 bases for J; bases not matched to a gene: 5. The CDR3 here is CASSLLLAEETQYF. For the CDR3, the DNA is TGTGCCAGCAGTTTACTCCTAGCGGAGGAGACCCAGTACTTC.

This clonotype was counted only a few times. The V and J genes are TRBV29-1 and TRBJ1-1; 9 bases agree with TRBD1. V lost 6 bases and J lost 4; bases outside the gene matches: 6. CDR1 is SQVTM and CDR2 is ANQGSEA in the germline V gene. The CDR3 consists of 13 residues. In DNA form, the CDR3 reads TGCAGCGTCTCACAGGGGGCGACCACTGAAGCTTTCTTT. This sequence encodes CSVSQGATTEAFF.

This clonotype was seen ten or more times. This chain connects TRBV18 to TRBJ2-1; no reliable D call. Trimming stripped 0 bases from V and 8 bases from J, with 5 bases between. CDR1 and CDR2 from the germline V gene are KGHSH and LQKENI. The CDR3 length is 12 residues. The CDR3 is CASSPPVHEQFF. CDR3 DNA sequence: TGTGCCAGCTCACCACCGGTACATGAGCAGTTCTTC.

In nucleotides, the CDR3 is TGCAGTGCAACGGCGGGGGTCCCCTATGGCTACACCTTC. Amino acids: CSATAGVPYGYTF. This chain joins TRBV20-1 and TRBJ1-2, with D possibly matching TRBD1 (5 bases). Looked up from germline, CDR1 is DFQATT and CDR2 is SNEGSKA (reference sequence). The length of the CDR3 is 13 residues. The V gene lost 6 bases and the J gene lost 4 bases, with 15 bases spanning the gap.

This clonotype was detected ten times or more. The J gene is TRBJ2-1, the V gene TRBV6-4; TRBD2 matches 9 bases. Germline V gives CDR1 MRHNA, CDR2 SNTAGT. The CDR3 is 14 amino acids. After removal of 4 bases from V and 7 bases from J, the junction contained 5 bases not matched to a gene. The CDR3 DNA sequence: TGTGCCAGCAGTGTCCGCGGGAGGGGGAATGAGCAGTTCTTC. It encodes CASSVRGRGNEQFF.

V is TRBV11-2 and J is TRBJ2-1; 7 nucleotides agree with TRBD2. Germline CDR1 reads SGHAT; CDR2 reads FQNNGV. V shed 1 base and J 8 bases; nucleotides not matched to a gene: 5. CDR3 length: 14 residues. The DNA of the CDR3 is TGTGCCAGCAGCTTAGGCGGCGGGAGCTATGAGCAGTTCTTC. Translating it yields CASSLGGGSYEQFF.

This chain uses TRBV5-6 with TRBJ2-1, with 13 bases lining up with TRBD2. Germline V gene data show CDR1 as SGHDT and CDR2 as YYEEEE. J gave up 4 bases and V 4 bases, and 11 bases lay outside the gene matches. The CDR3 is 18 residues long. CDR3 sequence reads: CASSPSPRTSGGYNEQFF. The CDR3 bases are TGTGCCAGCAGCCCCAGCCCGCGGACTAGCGGGGGTTACAATGAGCAGTTCTTC. Drawing the rest from reference TRBV5-6 and TRBJ2-1, the complete variable domain is DAGVTQSPTHLIKTRGQQVTLRCSPKSGHDTVSWYQQALGQGPQFIFQYYEEEERQRGNFPDRFSGHQFPNYSSELNVNALLLGDSALYLCASSPSPRTSGGYNEQFFGPGTRLTVL.

This clonotype was seen only a few times. The chain recombines TRBV4-2 with TRBJ2-3; possible D gene TRBD2, 5 bases. Trimming pared 2 bases from V and 0 bases from J, leaving 6 bases between. The germline V gene has CDR1 LGHNA and CDR2 YNFKEQ. The CDR3 covers 14 residues. The CDR3: CASSQSGSTDTQYF. For the CDR3, the DNA is TGTGCCAGCAGCCAAAGCGGTAGCACAGATACGCAGTATTTT.

This clonotype was recorded at least ten times. The chain recombines TRBV20-1 with TRBJ1-2; D call uncertain. The CDR3 covers 15 residues. V lost 3 bases to trimming and J lost 7 bases, with 21 bases between them. Germline values: CDR1 DFQATT, CDR2 SNEGSKA (reference sequence). The CDR3 DNA reads TGCAGTGCTAGGAACGACATGAAGCAAGTGGGTGGCTACACCTTC. Protein: CSARNDMKQVGGYTF.

The sample holds many counts of this clonotype. The rearrangement uses TRBV12-3 or TRBV12-4 and TRBJ2-3; 7 bases agree with TRBD2. J gave up 5 bases and V 1 base, and 6 bases lay outside the gene matches. The CDR3 is made up of 15 amino acids. DNA of the CDR3: TGTGCCAGCAGTTTAGGCGGGAGTAGTGAAGATACGCAGTATTTT. Translation: CASSLGGSSEDTQYF.

This clonotype was seen many times. V and J are TRBV29-1 and TRBJ2-1, with TRBD1 matching over 8 bases. Germline V CDR1 and CDR2: SQVTM, ANQGSEA. V lost 6 bases and J lost 5; bases outside the gene matches: 3. There are 12 residues in the CDR3. CDR3 protein: CSVRTGHNEQFF. In DNA, the CDR3 is TGCAGCGTCCGGACAGGGCACAATGAGCAGTTCTTC.

This clonotype has a count of ten or more. The J gene is TRBJ2-7, the V gene TRBV20-1; possibly TRBD1 or TRBD2 for D (6 bases each). The CDR3 is 15 amino acids. V was shortened by 3 bases and J by 5 bases, with 20 bases between the two germline ends. From germline, CDR1 is DFQATT and CDR2 SNEGSKA (reference sequence). The CDR3 reads CSASHRRTERDEQYF. CDR3 DNA: TGCAGTGCTAGCCATCGGAGGACAGAGCGGGACGAGCAGTACTTC.

This clonotype was seen ten or more times. The rearrangement links TRBV3-1 to TRBJ1-5; D gene ambiguous. CDR3 length: 15 residues. The V gene lost 3 bases and the J gene lost 10 bases, with 19 bases spanning the gap. Germline V gene lookup returns CDR1 LGHDT and CDR2 YNNKEL (reference sequence). CDR3 DNA: TGTGCCAGCAGCCAGGATTCCGGGTCTTGGCAACCCCAGCATTTT. Its translation: CASSQDSGSWQPQHF.

At least ten counts were recorded for this clonotype. This chain joins TRBV4-3 and TRBJ1-1; no definite D call. Germline-derived CDR1 and CDR2 are LGHNA and YSLEER. The CDR3 is 13 amino acids. V shed 0 bases and J shed 4 bases, with 6 bases lying between them. The DNA of the CDR3 is TGCGCCAGCAGCCAAGACCTCCCCACTGAAGCTTTCTTT. The encoded protein is CASSQDLPTEAFF.

This clonotype has more than one count but fewer than ten. The chain carries TRBV2 and TRBJ1-3; D call uncertain. The germline gives CDR1 SNHLY, CDR2 FYNNEI. The germline V and J ends were trimmed by 2 bases and 0 bases, with 14 bases remaining between them. This CDR3 has 17 amino acids. The CDR3 here is CASSERQSLFSGNTIYF. CDR3 DNA sequence: TGTGCCAGCAGTGAACGGCAATCCCTTTTCTCTGGAAACACCATATATTTT.

The rearrangement links TRBV5-1 to TRBJ2-1; 7 bases line up with TRBD1. The CDR3 consists of 15 residues. CDR1 SGHRS and CDR2 YFSETQ come from the germline V gene. V was pared by 7 bases and J by 5 bases, with 12 bases of the junction left unmatched. The CDR3 DNA reads as TGCGCCAGCTCCCAACCGGGACAGCTACACAATGAGCAGTTCTTC. Translation gives CASSQPGQLHNEQFF.

Note on this clonotype: A read error may be the cause here, since a much bigger clone is one base away. The V and J genes are TRBV12-3 or TRBV12-4 and TRBJ1-4, with 8 bases matching TRBD1. The CDR3 is made up of 14 amino acids. DNA for the CDR3: TGTGCCAGCAGTGCTGGACAGGGTAATGAAAAACTGATTTTT. Translation: CASSAGQGNEKLIF.

At least ten counts were recorded for this clonotype. V gene TRBV7-6 combines with J gene TRBJ1-1, with D possibly matching TRBD1 (5 bases). The CDR3 contains 14 residues. Germline CDR1 and CDR2: SGHVS and FNYEAQ. V gave up 5 bases and J gave up 7 bases, with 17 bases separating them. This CDR3 is CASSLDPGPDEAFF. The CDR3, as DNA: TGTGCCAGCAGCCTGGACCCGGGACCAGATGAAGCTTTCTTT. Complete variable domain (other parts from reference TRBV7-6 and TRBJ1-1): GAGVSQSPRYKVTKRGQDVALRCDPISGHVSLYWYRQALGQGPEFLTYFNYEAQQDKSGLPNDRFSAERPEGSISTLTIQRTEQRDSAMYRCASSLDPGPDEAFFGQGTRLTVV.

This clonotype was seen ten or more times. The chain combines TRBV6-2 or TRBV6-3 with TRBJ1-5, with 7 bases that match TRBD1. The germline CDR1 and CDR2 sequences are MNHEY and SVGEGT. V was pared by 5 bases and J by 3 bases, with 7 bases of the junction left unmatched. The CDR3 loop spans 15 amino acids. The CDR3 reads CASSRQGGFNQPQHF. In nucleotides, the CDR3 is TGTGCCAGCAGTCGACAGGGAGGATTCAATCAGCCCCAGCATTTT.

This chain joins TRBV30 and TRBJ1-1; D possibly corresponds to TRBD1 (5 bases). Trimming removed 4 bases at V and 1 base at J, with 10 bases between. Germline loops: CDR1 GTSNPN, CDR2 SVGIG (reference sequence). The CDR3 totals 13 residues. The CDR3, as DNA: TGTGCCTGGATCGGGGGGGGGAACACTGAAGCTTTCTTT. Its protein product is CAWIGGGNTEAFF. Using reference TRBV30 and TRBJ1-1 for the parts outside the CDR3, the full variable domain is SQTIHQWPATLVQPVGSPLSLECTVEGTSNPNLYWYRQAAGRGLQLLFYSVGIGQISSEVPQNLSASRPQDRQFILSSKKLLLSDSGFYLCAWIGGGNTEAFFGQGTRLTVV.

For this clonotype: One junction end disagrees with the germline gene, perhaps due to a read error. CDR3 nucleotides: TGTGCCAGCAGCTTAGAGGCAGCTAACTATGGCTACCCCTTC. Translating gives CASSLEAANYGYPF. The chain employs TRBV7-2 and TRBJ1-2; D unresolved. CDR1 and CDR2 from the germline V gene are SGHTA and FQGNSA. This CDR3 region has 14 residues. The variable domain in full, completed from reference TRBV7-2 and TRBJ1-2, reads GAGVSQSPSNKVTEKGKDVELRCDPISGHTALYWYRQSLGQGLEFLIYFQGNSAPDKSGLPSDRFSAERTGGSVSTLTIQRTQQEDSAVYLCASSLEAANYGYPFGSGTRLTVV.

This clonotype was observed many times. The chain uses TRBV6-5 and TRBJ2-4, with no clear D. The germline gives CDR1 MNHEY, CDR2 SVGAGI. Trimming shortened V by 4 bases and J by 1 base, and 8 bases separated the two germline ends. This CDR3 contains 14 residues. Here the CDR3 DNA reads TGTGCCAGCAGTTCTGCTGGGGCCAAAAACATTCAGTACTTC. Translated: CASSSAGAKNIQYF.